The source of this T cell receptor beta chain is a study of blood T cells in healthy people across ages. General study findings and limits: Total diversity from one million sequenced T cells was likely underestimated. Naive T cell percentage and TCR beta diversity correlated strongly.

This clonotype turned up a few times. What it binds is unknown. Germline values: CDR1 SGHRS, CDR2 YFSETQ. The length of the CDR3 is 15 residues. Trimming stripped 7 bases from V and 2 bases from J, with 17 bases between. A J-beta primer mix and a sample-barcoded 5' primer were used in a second PCR of roughly 6 to 11 cycles. Each cDNA was tagged by a template-switch adaptor containing 12 random nucleotides. TCRdb redid the calling of the 5' RACE reads with MiXCR, one entry per CDR3 protein. The sample consists of 1.5 million to 2 million distinct CDR3 sequences, over 25% of them appearing once. Per individual sample, total RNA of at least 5.5 micrograms was extracted.

This sequence originates from a woman in her thirties in good health. Sequencing was carried out using blood. The chain uses TRBV5-1 and TRBJ2-3; D is undetermined. The chain's CDR3 is CASGSRPWNTDTQYF. CDR3 bases: TGCGCCAGCGGCTCCAGACCGTGGAACACAGATACGCAGTATTTT.